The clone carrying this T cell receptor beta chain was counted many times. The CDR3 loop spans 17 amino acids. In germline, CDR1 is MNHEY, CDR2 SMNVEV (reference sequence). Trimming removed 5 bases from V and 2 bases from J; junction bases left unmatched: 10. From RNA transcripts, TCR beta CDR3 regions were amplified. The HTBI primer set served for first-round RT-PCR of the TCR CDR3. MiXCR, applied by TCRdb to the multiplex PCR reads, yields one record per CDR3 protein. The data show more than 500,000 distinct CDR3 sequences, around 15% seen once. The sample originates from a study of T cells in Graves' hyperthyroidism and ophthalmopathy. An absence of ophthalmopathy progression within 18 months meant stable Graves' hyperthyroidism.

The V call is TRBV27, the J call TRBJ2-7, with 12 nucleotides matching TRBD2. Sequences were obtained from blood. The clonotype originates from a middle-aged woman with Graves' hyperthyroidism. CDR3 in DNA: TGTGCCAGCAGTCCCCAGCGAGGACTAGCGGGAACCTACGAGCAGTACTTC. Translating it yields CASSPQRGLAGTYEQYF.